The 12 T cell receptor beta chains in this list originate from one sample, sequenced in a study of shared clonotypes between healthy human individuals. Measured with immunoSEQ multiplex PCR; TCRdb has only the in-frame clones, and not every one. Of fewer than 3 million clones in the sample, around 92% are singletons; the top ten hold around 0.35%. The sample consisted of naive CD4+ T cells from PBMCs. Described subset: CD45RA+ positively selected. These receptors were obtained from a man in his late teens or twenties in good health. Some clones in this sample may be carry-over from other donors' samples.

V is TRBV30 and J is TRBJ1-2; D remains unclear. There are 13 residues in the CDR3. Germline V gene sequence: CDR1 GTSNPN, CDR2 SVGIG (reference sequence). Trimming left V 1 base short and J 1 base short, with 7 bases between. CDR3 coding DNA: TGTGCCTGGAGTGATCAAGATAACTATGGCTACACCTTC. This codes for CAWSDQDNYGYTF.

The rearrangement uses TRBV7-9 and TRBJ2-2; a weak D match, TRBD2 (5 bases). Germline CDR1 and CDR2: SEHNR and FQNEAQ (reference sequence). Trimming stripped 5 bases from V and 10 bases from J, with 14 bases between. The CDR3 length is 13 residues. DNA of the CDR3: TGTGCCAGCAGCCGTGGACTTTACGAGGAGCTGTTTTTT. Encoded protein: CASSRGLYEELFF.

The V call is TRBV10-3, the J call TRBJ2-5; 9 nucleotides agree with TRBD2. The CDR3 is 15 amino acids. Germline V lookup: CDR1 ENHRY, CDR2 SYGVKD. V shed 4 bases and J 0 bases; nucleotides not matched to a gene: 3. The CDR3 here is CAISATSGYQETQYF. CDR3 sequence (DNA): TGTGCCATCAGTGCCACTAGCGGGTACCAAGAGACCCAGTACTTC.

This clone was recorded only once. The chain recombines TRBV7-3 with TRBJ2-1, with D possibly TRBD1 on 6 matching bases. V lost 5 bases and J lost 7, with 12 bases in between. Germline CDR1 SGHTA, CDR2 FQGTGA. This CDR3 is built from 13 residues. The CDR3 here is CASSPRTANEQFF. In DNA form, the CDR3 reads TGTGCCAGCAGCCCCCGGACAGCAAATGAGCAGTTCTTC. The full variable domain, rest sourced from reference TRBV7-3 and TRBJ2-1, is GAGVSQTPSNKVTEKGKYVELRCDPISGHTALYWYRQSLGQGPEFLIYFQGTGAADDSGLPNDRFFAVRPEGSVSTLKIQRTERGDSAVYLCASSPRTANEQFFGPGTRLTVL.

The chain carries TRBV27 and TRBJ2-7; maybe TRBD1 (5 bases). The CDR3 has 12 residues. In germline, CDR1 is MNHEY, CDR2 SMNVEV (reference sequence). V shed 5 bases and J shed 3 bases, with 8 bases lying between them. The DNA of the CDR3 is TGTGCCAGCAGTGCTCAGGGCTACGAGCAGTACTTC. This gives the protein CASSAQGYEQYF.

Comments on this clone: The same CDR3 also results from other DNA sequences found in this sample. The rearrangement joins TRBV28 to TRBJ1-2, with a tentative D call TRBD1 (5 bases). The germline V gene has CDR1 MDHEN and CDR2 SYDVKM. V lost 5 bases and J 1 base, leaving 8 bases between the germline ends. CDR3 length: 13 residues. CDR3 sequence reads: CASSRGGNYGYTF. For the CDR3, the DNA is TGTGCCAGCAGTCGTGGGGGTAACTATGGCTACACCTTC.

The gene calls are TRBV28 and TRBJ2-1; TRBD2 matches at 8 bases. Germline assignment: CDR1 MDHEN and CDR2 SYDVKM. The length of the CDR3 is 16 residues. With V trimmed by 4 bases and J by 4 bases, 9 bases remained unmatched. The CDR3 protein is CASSSYSGTFYNEQFF. In DNA, the CDR3 is TGTGCCAGCAGTTCCTATAGCGGGACCTTTTACAATGAGCAGTTCTTC. Variable domain in full (rest from reference TRBV28 and TRBJ2-1): DVKVTQSSRYLVKRTGEKVFLECVQDMDHENMFWYRQDPGLGLRLIYFSYDVKMKEKGDIPEGYSVSREKKERFSLILESASTNQTSMYLCASSSYSGTFYNEQFFGPGTRLTVL.

The chain has TRBV5-1 and TRBJ2-6, with D possibly TRBD1 on 6 matching bases. The CDR3 has 17 residues. V was pared by 0 bases and J by 4 bases, with 14 bases between. The germline CDR1 and CDR2 sequences are SGHRS and YFSETQ. The CDR3 DNA follows: TGCGCCAGCAGCTTGGGTGGGGGCGGTGGCGGGGCCAACGTCCTGACTTTC. Encoded protein: CASSLGGGGGGANVLTF.

The chain joins TRBV7-2 to TRBJ2-2; D gene unclear. The V end was cut by 1 base, the J end by 5 bases, with 8 bases between. Germline CDR1 and CDR2: SGHTA and FQGNSA. This CDR3 is built from 14 residues. The CDR3 loop reads CASSLVRQTGELFF. As DNA, the CDR3 is TGTGCCAGCAGCTTAGTAAGACAAACCGGGGAGCTGTTTTTT. Combining the CDR3 with reference TRBV7-2 and TRBJ2-2 gives the whole variable domain GAGVSQSPSNKVTEKGKDVELRCDPISGHTALYWYRQSLGQGLEFLIYFQGNSAPDKSGLPSDRFSAERTGGSVSTLTIQRTQQEDSAVYLCASSLVRQTGELFFGEGSRLTVL.

To note about this clone: An end of the junction differs from the germline gene, which may be a read error. V is TRBV7-3 and J is TRBJ2-5; 10 nucleotides match TRBD2. The CDR3 runs 13 residues. Germline CDR1 SGHTA, CDR2 FQGTGA. The CDR3: CASSLSTAGGWHF. The CDR3 DNA reads TGTGCCAGCAGCTTAAGTACAGCGGGAGGGTGGCACTTC.

The chain uses TRBV7-2 and TRBJ2-7; 7 bases are a match to TRBD2. Germline V gives CDR1 SGHTA, CDR2 FQGNSA. V lost 5 bases to trimming and J lost 6 bases; unmatched junction nucleotides: 7. The length of the CDR3 is 13 residues. CDR3 DNA: TGTGCCAGCAGCGGGAGACTAGCAGGCGAGCAGTACTTC. Translated, it gives CASSGRLAGEQYF.

Only one count was recorded for this clone. The rearrangement links TRBV5-6 to TRBJ2-3, with TRBD2 identical over 7 bases. CDR3 size: 15 residues. Trimming removed 0 bases from V and 8 bases from J; junction bases left unmatched: 9. Germline loops: CDR1 SGHDT, CDR2 YYEEEE. CDR3 bases: TGTGCCAGCAGCTTGGCGCCCGCGCCGGGAGGTACGCAGTATTTT. Encoded protein: CASSLAPAPGGTQYF.